These 7 T cell receptor beta chains originate from one sample sequenced in a study of Graves' ophthalmopathy and Graves' hyperthyroidism. The authors amplified TCR beta CDR3 regions from RNA transcripts. An initial RT-PCR round employing HTBI primers preceded a second-round multiplex PCR. TCRdb re-called the multiplex PCR reads with MiXCR, one entry per CDR3 protein. The repertoire includes hundreds of thousands of distinct CDR3 sequences, 40% of them detected once, and 44% sits in the top ten. The sample was peripheral blood. The receptors shown here come from an adult man with Graves' ophthalmopathy.

Concerning this clonotype: This may arise from a read error, as a much more abundant clone is one base away. The chain uses TRBV14 and TRBJ2-7; D may match TRBD1 or TRBD2 (5 bases each). The CDR3 has 13 amino acids. CDR1 and CDR2 (germline): SGHDN, FVKESK. Trimming removed 6 bases at V and 8 bases at J, with 17 bases between. CDR3 protein: CASSLQGPLKQYF. The CDR3, as DNA: TGTGCCAGCAGTTTGCAGGGACCACTGAAGCAGTACTTC.

A word on this clonotype: A read error is possible here, since a much larger clone lies one base away. CDR3 DNA: TGCAGCGTTGAAAAGATCGGGGACAGGGCTGAAGCTTTCTTT. This sequence encodes CSVEKIGDRAEAFF. The genes are TRBV29-1 and TRBJ1-1; the match to TRBD1 covers 9 bases. This CDR3 comprises 14 residues. From germline, CDR1 is SQVTM and CDR2 ANQGSEA. Trimming took 2 bases from V and 6 from J; bases not matched to a gene: 7.

The chain uses TRBV4-1 and TRBJ1-6; 9 nucleotides match TRBD1. The CDR3 is 15 amino acids. Looked up from germline, CDR1 is MGHRA and CDR2 is YSYEKL. V lost 4 bases and J lost 7; bases outside the gene matches: 5. The CDR3 region is CASSPGQGQNSPLHF. CDR3 sequence (DNA): TGCGCCAGCAGCCCCGGACAGGGGCAAAATTCACCCCTCCACTTT.

This clonotype has more than one count but fewer than ten. J is TRBJ2-5 and V is TRBV15, with D tentatively TRBD2 (5 bases). CDR1 and CDR2 from the germline V gene are LNHNV and YYDKDF (reference sequence). This CDR3 region has 16 residues. Trimming took off 1 base at V and 2 bases at J, with 14 bases between the two ends. CDR3 sequence reads: CATSRVDYLNQETQYF. The CDR3 DNA is TGTGCCACCAGCAGAGTAGACTATCTTAATCAAGAGACCCAGTACTTC.

This chain connects TRBV9 to TRBJ2-1; 7 bases fit TRBD2. Germline V gene data show CDR1 as SGDLS and CDR2 as YYNGEE. CDR3 length equals 13 residues. J gave up 7 bases and V 4 bases, and 5 bases lay outside the gene matches. The CDR3 here is CASSRALANEQFF. CDR3 bases: TGTGCCAGCAGCCGAGCACTAGCGAATGAGCAGTTCTTC.

This chain connects TRBV10-3 to TRBJ1-1; 7 nucleotides line up with TRBD1. V lost 10 bases, J lost 7 bases, and 18 bases stayed unmatched. The CDR3 is made up of 15 amino acids. The germline V gene encodes CDR1 ENHRY and CDR2 SYGVKD. CDR3 nucleotides: TGTGCCACCCAAAGACAGGGCCGTAGAGCGCTTGAAGCTTTCTTT. Translating it yields CATQRQGRRALEAFF.

This clonotype was seen at least ten times. The chain has TRBV29-1 and TRBJ1-2, with a tentative D call TRBD1 (6 bases). The germline V gene encodes CDR1 SQVTM and CDR2 ANQGSEA. The CDR3 totals 13 residues. V dropped 7 bases and J dropped 0 bases, with 12 bases sitting between them. The CDR3 reads CSDRDKTNYGYTF. For the CDR3, the DNA is TGCAGCGACAGGGACAAGACTAACTATGGCTACACCTTC.